One and the same sample provided the 19 T cell receptor beta chains below, sequenced in a study of CD8 T cells in acute hepatitis C reinfection. Time point: naive CD8 control sorted from an acute-time-point sample. The repertoire was sequenced with immunoSEQ multiplex PCR; TCRdb's copy has only in-frame clones and lacks some. The sample shows about 38,000 clones, around nine tenths of them seen only once. Sample: naive CD8+ T cells from PBMCs. These receptors originate from a man aged 30-40 years with chronic hepatitis C.

The chain employs TRBV9 and TRBJ2-3; weak D call: TRBD1 (5 bases). The V end was cut by 3 bases, the J end by 2 bases, with 22 bases between. This CDR3 is built from 18 residues. Germline CDR1 reads SGDLS; CDR2 reads YYNGEE. The CDR3: CASSAQGHGPPVTDTQYF. The CDR3 nucleotides read TGTGCCAGCAGCGCCCAAGGACACGGACCTCCCGTCACAGATACGCAGTATTTT. The complete variable domain, with remaining parts taken from reference TRBV9 and TRBJ2-3, reads DSGVTQTPKHLITATGQRVTLRCSPRSGDLSVYWYQQSLDQGLQFLIQYYNGEERAKGNILERFSAQQFPDLHSELNLSSLELGDSALYFCASSAQGHGPPVTDTQYFGPGTRLTVL.

V gene TRBV6-5 combines with J gene TRBJ2-1, with D unresolved. Looked up from germline, CDR1 is MNHEY and CDR2 is SVGAGI. V shed 6 bases and J shed 9 bases, with 15 bases lying between them. CDR3 length: 13 amino acids. Here the CDR3 DNA reads TGTGCCAGCAGCCACGGCATGAACCCTGAGCAGTTCTTC. Its translation: CASSHGMNPEQFF.

The chain recombines TRBV7-5 with TRBJ2-1; TRBD2, the D gene given by the table, was not confirmed from the DNA. TRBV7-5 is marked as a pseudogene. This CDR3 comprises 16 residues. This CDR3 reads CARSFNTGRSYNEQFF. The CDR3 nucleotides read TGTGCCAGAAGCTTTAACACCGGGAGATCCTACAATGAGCAGTTCTTC.

The chain employs TRBV11-2 and TRBJ1-1, with a tentative D call TRBD1 (5 bases). V dropped 4 bases and J dropped 3 bases, with 12 bases sitting between them. The CDR3 covers 14 residues. Germline V lookup: CDR1 SGHAT, CDR2 FQNNGV. The CDR3 DNA follows: TGTGCCAGCAGCTCCGGGGCCAGTTACACTGAAGCTTTCTTT. Translating it yields CASSSGASYTEAFF.

The chain couples TRBV4-3 to TRBJ1-1, with D maybe TRBD1 (6 bases). V dropped 0 bases and J dropped 5 bases, with 13 bases sitting between them. CDR3 length equals 15 residues. In germline, CDR1 is LGHNA, CDR2 YSLEER. CDR3: CASSQDRRGWTEAFF. In DNA, the CDR3 is TGCGCCAGCAGCCAAGACCGTAGGGGGTGGACTGAAGCTTTCTTT.

The chain recombines TRBV13 with TRBJ1-1; D gene uncertain. Germline assignment: CDR1 PRHDT and CDR2 FYEKMQ (reference sequence). V lost 5 bases to trimming and J lost 5 bases, with 15 bases between them. The CDR3 length is 14 residues. The CDR3 DNA reads TGTGCCAGCAGCGGGAGACTCGTAAAGACTGAAGCTTTCTTT. Its translation is CASSGRLVKTEAFF.

This chain joins TRBV18 and TRBJ2-1, with 8 bases that match TRBD2. The CDR3 is made up of 15 amino acids. V lost 3 bases to trimming and J lost 8 bases; unmatched junction nucleotides: 9. Germline CDR1 and CDR2: KGHSH and LQKENI. The CDR3 DNA sequence: TGTGCCAGCTCACCCCCGGGACTAGGCTTGGATGAGCAGTTCTTC. This encodes CASSPPGLGLDEQFF.

The J gene is TRBJ2-7, the V gene TRBV11-2; 7 bases agree with TRBD2. With 5 bases clipped from V and 6 bases from J, the junction kept 10 bases outside the gene matches. Germline V gene sequence: CDR1 SGHAT, CDR2 FQNNGV. CDR3 length equals 14 residues. CDR3 coding DNA: TGTGCCAGCAGCATCAGCGGGGTTGTGGTCGAGCAGTACTTC. Translated: CASSISGVVVEQYF.

The rearrangement joins TRBV7-3 to TRBJ2-3; TRBD2 agrees at 8 bases. V lost 4 bases and J lost 2; bases outside the gene matches: 2. Looked up from germline, CDR1 is SGHTA and CDR2 is FQGTGA. The CDR3 spans 14 residues. The CDR3 here is CASSSGLATDTQYF. CDR3 nucleotide sequence: TGTGCCAGCAGCTCTGGACTAGCCACAGATACGCAGTATTTT.

The V call is TRBV4-2, the J call TRBJ2-7; D is possibly TRBD1 or TRBD2 (5 bases each). The CDR3 spans 14 residues. Trimming stripped 0 bases from V and 1 base from J, with 7 bases between. Germline-derived CDR1 and CDR2 are LGHNA and YNFKEQ. CDR3 nucleotide sequence: TGTGCCAGCAGCCAAGATTGGGGGTCCTACGAGCAGTACTTC. Translated, it gives CASSQDWGSYEQYF.

The J gene is TRBJ2-1, the V gene TRBV13; D unresolved. Germline assignment: CDR1 PRHDT and CDR2 FYEKMQ (reference sequence). Trimming took 7 bases from V and 0 from J, leaving 13 bases between them. The CDR3 spans 15 residues. CDR3 residues: CASTYHPSSYNEQFF. The CDR3, as DNA: TGTGCCAGCACCTATCACCCGAGCTCCTACAATGAGCAGTTCTTC. Drawing the rest from reference TRBV13 and TRBJ2-1, the complete variable domain is AAGVIQSPRHLIKEKRETATLKCYPIPRHDTVYWYQQGPGQDPQFLISFYEKMQSDKGSIPDRFSAQQFSDYHSELNMSSLELGDSALYFCASTYHPSSYNEQFFGPGTRLTVL.

This CDR3 is CASSPGTGRYEQYF. Here the CDR3 DNA reads TGTGCCAGCAGCCCGGGGACAGGCCGTTACGAGCAGTACTTC. The V gene is TRBV7-9, the J gene TRBJ2-7, with 8 nucleotides matching TRBD1. CDR1 and CDR2 from the germline V gene are SEHNR and FQNEAQ (reference sequence). The CDR3 has 14 residues. V was clipped by 5 bases and J by 4 bases; unmatched bases: 7.

The chain joins TRBV7-9 to TRBJ2-4; D gene unclear. The germline V and J ends were trimmed by 5 bases and 1 base, with 9 bases remaining between them. The CDR3 sequence is 14 residues long. CDR1 is SEHNR, CDR2 FQNEAQ, per germline (reference sequence). As DNA, the CDR3 is TGTGCCAGCAGCCCCATGGGGGCCAAAAACATTCAGTACTTC. Translation gives CASSPMGAKNIQYF.

In its sample, this clone was seen a few times. One end of the junction fails to match germline, which may point to a read error. This chain uses TRBV27 with TRBJ1-1, with 7 bases lining up with TRBD1. The CDR3 is 13 residues long. Per the germline V gene, CDR1 is MNHEY and CDR2 is SMNVEV (reference sequence). The CDR3 sequence: CASSLSGGTEAFF. The DNA of the CDR3 is TGTGCCAGCAGTCTATCAGGGGGCACTGAAGCTTTCTTT.

The gene calls are TRBV10-3 and TRBJ1-2, with a possible D match to TRBD1 (5 bases). CDR3 size: 15 residues. Trimming removed 0 bases at V and 1 base at J, with 9 bases between. From germline, CDR1 is ENHRY and CDR2 SYGVKD. The CDR3 bases are TGTGCCATCAGTGAGTCAGGTGGGGGTAACTATGGCTACACCTTC. It is translated as CAISESGGGNYGYTF.

This chain connects TRBV5-6 to TRBJ1-1; D remains ambiguous. Germline CDR1 and CDR2: SGHDT and YYEEEE. Trimming shortened V by 4 bases and J by 5 bases, and 12 bases separated the two germline ends. CDR3 length: 13 amino acids. CDR3 DNA: TGTGCCAGCAGCGTCGGTGAGGGAACTGAAGCTTTCTTT. Encoded protein: CASSVGEGTEAFF.

The genes are TRBV7-2 and TRBJ1-1; tentative D call: TRBD1 (6 bases). V shed 0 bases and J shed 12 bases, with 11 bases lying between them. The germline V gene has CDR1 SGHTA and CDR2 FQGNSA. There are 12 residues in the CDR3. CDR3 coding DNA: TGTGCCAGCAGCTTAGCCCACGGACAGCCTTTCTTT. As protein: CASSLAHGQPFF.

The CDR3 DNA reads as TGTGCCAGCAGTTACAGCCCGACTAATGAAAAACTGTTTTTT. This sequence encodes CASSYSPTNEKLFF. V gene TRBV2 combines with J gene TRBJ1-4; D is ambiguous. The V and J ends lost 5 bases and 2 bases respectively, with 9 bases between them. The CDR3 has 14 residues. From germline, CDR1 is SNHLY and CDR2 FYNNEI.

The CDR3: CASSLGRGSEQYF. For the CDR3, the DNA is TGTGCCAGCAGTTTAGGAAGGGGTTCCGAGCAGTACTTC. The V call is TRBV27, the J call TRBJ2-7; a possible D gene is TRBD1 (5 bases). CDR3 length equals 13 residues. Per germline, CDR1 MNHEY and CDR2 SMNVEV (reference sequence). V was trimmed by 2 bases and J by 6 bases, leaving 11 bases between them.